Following are 13 T cell receptor beta chains from one sample sequenced in a study of CD8+CD57+ T cells in acquired aplastic anemia. Patients who underwent sequencing had shown CD8+CD57+ cell expansion by flow cytometry. Both TCR beta VDJ combination and CDR3 sequence profiling were carried out. Genomic DNA was the template for this profiling. One entry per CDR3 protein, called by TCRdb with MiXCR from the reads. The table shows some 170,000 distinct CDR3 sequences, with 71% occurring only once. Sequencing was carried out using sorted CD4+, CD8+, or CD8+CD57+ T cells (not recorded which) from PBMCs. These receptors all come from a human donor with aplastic anemia.

The chain employs TRBV20-1 and TRBJ2-4; TRBD1 matches at 12 bases. The CDR3 totals 13 residues. Germline loops: CDR1 DFQATT, CDR2 SNEGSKA (reference sequence). The V and J ends lost 7 bases and 7 bases, in that order; junction bases with no gene match: 5. The CDR3 loop is CSVLGTGGNIQYF. The CDR3 coding sequence is TGCAGTGTACTGGGGACAGGGGGCAACATTCAGTACTTC.

This clonotype appeared many times. This sequence joins TRBV5-6 and TRBJ2-1, with D unresolved. There are 15 residues in the CDR3. With 2 bases removed from V and 7 bases from J, the gap between germline ends came to 16 bases. The germline gives CDR1 SGHDT, CDR2 YYEEEE. The CDR3 nucleotides are TGTGCCAGCAGCTTCCAACCCATTCTAGGGAATGAGCAGTTCTTC. Translation: CASSFQPILGNEQFF.

This chain uses TRBV2 with TRBJ1-4; TRBD1 is a possible D gene (5 bases). The CDR3 totals 13 residues. Germline-derived CDR1 and CDR2 are SNHLY and FYNNEI. V was pared by 7 bases and J by 5 bases, with 11 bases between. In DNA, the CDR3 is TGTGCCAGCATGAGGGGAGGAAATGAAAAACTGTTTTTT. Translation: CASMRGGNEKLFF.

About this clonotype itself: The germline gene is not matched at one end of the junction; a read error may be the cause. V usage is TRBV20-1 and J usage is TRBJ2-3; tentative D call: TRBD2 (5 bases). The V gene's germline CDR1 is DFQATT and CDR2 SNEGSKA (reference sequence). The CDR3 loop spans 13 amino acids. CDR3 amino acids: CGALGDSTDTQYF. The CDR3 bases are TGCGGTGCTTTGGGAGATAGCACAGATACGCAGTATTTT.

Here the CDR3 reads CASSKGTDTQYF. In DNA form, the CDR3 reads TGTGCCAGCAGCAAAGGGACAGATACGCAGTATTTT. The rearrangement joins TRBV25-1 to TRBJ2-3; no firm D call. The CDR3 is 12 residues long. From germline, CDR1 is MGHDK and CDR2 SYGVNS. The V end lost 6 bases, the J end lost 3 bases, and 7 bases lay between the germline ends.

The chain couples TRBV20-1 to TRBJ1-5, with 10 nucleotides matching TRBD1. CDR3 size: 15 residues. Germline CDR1 is DFQATT and CDR2 is SNEGSKA (reference sequence). The V segment lost 3 bases and the J segment 3 bases; nucleotides outside the gene matches: 5. CDR3 in amino acids: CSARETGGHNQPQHF. In DNA form, the CDR3 reads TGCAGTGCTAGGGAGACAGGGGGCCACAATCAGCCCCAGCATTTT.

For this clonotype: The junction and the germline gene differ at one end; a read error may be behind it. The chain links TRBV5-1 to TRBJ2-1; D is perhaps TRBD1 or TRBD2 (5 bases each). Germline V gene lookup returns CDR1 SGHRS and CDR2 YFSETQ. The CDR3 sequence is 12 residues long. This chain's CDR3 is CASSLGGDDQFF. The CDR3 coding sequence is TGCGCCAGCAGCTTGGGAGGGGATGATCAGTTCTTC.

The rearrangement links TRBV6-6 to TRBJ2-7, with TRBD1 matching 9 bases. This CDR3 contains 16 residues. V was pared by 2 bases and J by 7 bases, with 12 bases of the junction left unmatched. Per the germline V gene, CDR1 is MNHNY and CDR2 is SVGAGI (reference sequence). CDR3 region: CASSYPSGTGLGEQYF. The CDR3 region has the DNA TGTGCCAGCAGTTACCCATCTGGGACAGGGCTTGGAGAGCAGTACTTC.

The CDR3, as DNA: TGCAGCGTCGCAGGGGGCCTGATCACAGATACGCAGTATTTT. Protein sequence: CSVAGGLITDTQYF. The chain joins TRBV29-1 to TRBJ2-3; the match to TRBD1 covers 8 bases. Germline loops: CDR1 SQVTM, CDR2 ANQGSEA. The V segment lost 6 bases and the J segment 2 bases; nucleotides outside the gene matches: 7. This CDR3 is 14 amino acids long.

The V gene is TRBV7-2, the J gene TRBJ1-1, with D maybe TRBD1 (5 bases). Germline CDR1 reads SGHTA; CDR2 reads FQGNSA. V was cut by 0 bases and J by 4 bases, with 9 bases left in between. The CDR3 has 14 amino acids. Here the CDR3 reads CASSLAAGRTEAFF. For the CDR3, the DNA is TGTGCCAGCAGCTTAGCGGCAGGGCGCACTGAAGCTTTCTTT.

V usage is TRBV10-3 and J usage is TRBJ2-3; D tentatively fits TRBD1 or TRBD2 (5 bases each). Trimming removed 9 bases at V and 1 base at J, with 11 bases between. Germline loops: CDR1 ENHRY, CDR2 SYGVKD. The CDR3 consists of 13 residues. CDR3 nucleotide sequence: TGTGCCATGAGGGACCCCCGCACAGATACGCAGTATTTT. Translating it yields CAMRDPRTDTQYF.

The chain links TRBV20-1 to TRBJ1-2; maybe TRBD1 (6 bases). The CDR3 runs to 12 residues. V dropped 5 bases and J dropped 7 bases, with 14 bases sitting between them. Germline assignment: CDR1 DFQATT and CDR2 SNEGSKA (reference sequence). CDR3 region: CSADVNRVGYTF. The CDR3 nucleotides are TGCAGTGCTGACGTTAACAGGGTTGGCTACACCTTC.

This sequence joins TRBV7-8 and TRBJ2-5, with 10 bases aligning to TRBD2. The J call is doubtful: the DNA matches TRBJ2-1 better. Germline loops: CDR1 SGHVS, CDR2 FQNEAQ. This CDR3 has 13 amino acids. The CDR3 bases are TGTGCCAGCCGCAAGCGGGGGGGCTATGAGCAGTTCTTC. It specifies CASRKRGGYEQFF.